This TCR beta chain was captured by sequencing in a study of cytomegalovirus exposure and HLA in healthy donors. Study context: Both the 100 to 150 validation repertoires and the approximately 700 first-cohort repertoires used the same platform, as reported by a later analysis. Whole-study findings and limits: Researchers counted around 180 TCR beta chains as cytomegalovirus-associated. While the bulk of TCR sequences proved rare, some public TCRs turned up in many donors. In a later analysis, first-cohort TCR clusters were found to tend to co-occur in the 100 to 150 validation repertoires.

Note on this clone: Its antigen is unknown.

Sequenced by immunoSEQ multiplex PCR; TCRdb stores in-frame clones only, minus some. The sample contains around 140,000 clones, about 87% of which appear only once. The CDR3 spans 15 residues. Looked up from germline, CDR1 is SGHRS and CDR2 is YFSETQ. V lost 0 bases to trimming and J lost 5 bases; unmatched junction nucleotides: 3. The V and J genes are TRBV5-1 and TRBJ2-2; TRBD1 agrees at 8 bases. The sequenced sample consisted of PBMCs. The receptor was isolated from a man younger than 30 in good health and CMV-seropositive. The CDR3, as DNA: TGCGCCAGCAGCTTGGGCCAGGGGGCGACCGGGGAGCTGTTTTTT. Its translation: CASSLGQGATGELFF. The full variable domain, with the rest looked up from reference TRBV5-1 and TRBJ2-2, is KAGVTQTPRYLIKTRGQQVTLSCSPISGHRSVSWYQQTPGQGLQFLFEYFSETQRNKGNFPGRFSGRQFSNSRSEMNVSTLELGDSALYLCASSLGQGATGELFFGEGSRLTVL.